The present TCR beta chain was sequenced within a study of T and B cells in COVID-19 patients. About this clonotype itself: Its matching antigen is unknown.

BIOMED2 TRB-A/B primer pools were used in multiplex TRB PCR. TCRdb ran MiXCR on the multiplex PCR reads and lists one entry per CDR3 protein. The sample holds about 14,000 distinct CDR3 sequences, roughly 26% seen once. From blood, about 230-500 ng of genomic DNA served as TRB template. Regarding the study as a whole: Of roughly 2,000 TCR clusters found only in the recovered cohort, a few dozen had low generation probability.

This CDR3 contains 15 residues. CDR1 and CDR2 (germline): DFQATT, SNEGSKA (reference sequence). The TCR sequence derives from a human donor who had recovered from COVID-19. The material sequenced was blood. The chain has TRBV20-1 and TRBJ2-3; 15 bases fit TRBD2. The CDR3, as DNA: TGCAGCATGGGACTAGCGGGAGGCCCCACAGATACGCAGTATTTT. Translated, it gives CSMGLAGGPTDTQYF.